The 5 T cell receptor beta chains listed next were all sequenced from one sample in a study of blood T cell repertoires in COVID-19. Some clones are missing from TCRdb's copy, which holds only in-frame ones; the method was immunoSEQ multiplex PCR. The data hold 30,000 to 40,000 clones, with about 90% observed a single time. The sample comprised peripheral blood. Source of these receptors: a middle-aged man with active or convalescent COVID-19.

The J gene is TRBJ2-2, the V gene TRBV7-3; no clear D gene. CDR1 and CDR2 from the germline V gene are SGHTA and FQGTGA. V shed 0 bases and J shed 0 bases, with 14 bases lying between them. The CDR3 has 18 residues. The CDR3 coding sequence is TGTGCCAGCAGCTTAACGAACAGAGATGTGGCGAACACCGGGGAGCTGTTTTTT. Protein product: CASSLTNRDVANTGELFF.

The CDR3 sequence: CASSQGVGPYNEQFF. In DNA, the CDR3 is TGTGCCAGCAGCCAAGGTGTGGGGCCCTACAATGAGCAGTTCTTC. This chain uses TRBV4-2 with TRBJ2-1; D might be TRBD1 (5 bases). The germline V gene has CDR1 LGHNA and CDR2 YNFKEQ. The CDR3 totals 15 residues. With 1 base removed from V and 2 bases from J, the gap between germline ends came to 9 bases.

This clone has just one count. For the CDR3, the DNA is TGTGCCAGCAGCCCCACCAGCGGTAAAGGAGGAGGCGAGCAGTACTTC. Its protein is CASSPTSGKGGGEQYF. This chain links TRBV7-2 with TRBJ2-7, with TRBD2 as a possible D gene (5 bases). The germline CDR1 and CDR2 sequences are SGHTA and FQGNSA. The CDR3 covers 16 residues. Trimming removed 5 bases at V and 6 bases at J, with 23 bases between.

The chain joins TRBV5-5 to TRBJ1-1; the match to TRBD1 covers 7 bases. CDR1 SGHKS and CDR2 YYEKEE come from the germline V gene (reference sequence). The CDR3 runs to 15 residues. V was clipped by 4 bases and J by 1 base; unmatched bases: 7. In DNA form, the CDR3 reads TGTGCCAGCAGCCGCCAGGGGGTCCGGAACACTGAAGCTTTCTTT. This encodes CASSRQGVRNTEAFF.

The chain has TRBV7-8 and TRBJ2-1; 13 bases match TRBD2. Trimming removed 0 bases from V and 12 bases from J; junction bases left unmatched: 17. Germline V lookup: CDR1 SGHVS, CDR2 FQNEAQ. This CDR3 comprises 19 residues. In DNA form, the CDR3 reads TGTGCCAGCAGCTTAGCGCCAGGGCAGACTAGCGGGAGGCACAGTCGGCAGTTCTTC. Encoded protein: CASSLAPGQTSGRHSRQFF.